Listed here is a single TCR beta chain. This clone was seen at least ten times. No cognate antigen has been identified for it. No much larger clone exists at a distance of one base, and base qualities are not known. The immunoSEQ Assay, a bias-controlled multiplex PCR, was used to amplify TCRbeta CDR3 regions from genomic DNA. The paper's processing steps were these. The number of nucleated cells in each sample was estimated from the amplification of reference gene primers within the assay. To quantify the absolute abundance of each unique TCRbeta CDR3 rearrangement, sequence reads were collapsed and filtered. For each sample, productive Simpson clonality was calculated as the square root of Simpson's diversity index across productive rearrangements. TCRdb took this table from immuneACCESS and kept in-frame rearrangements with V and J called. Such tables lack part of the clones; where checked against another copy, unresolved V genes explain under half of the gap, and the rest is unexplained. V and J calls and clone size come straight from that table; D and trimming were deduced from the DNA. Present in this sample are tens of thousands of clones, roughly 85% of which were seen just once. The leading ten clones occupy roughly 13% of the sample.

This sample was included in a study of blood T cell repertoires in COVID-19 (dated by TCRdb to the early 2020s). Background for the entire study: Samples from collaborators originated in the United States, Italy and Spain and spanned both the acute and convalescent phases of COVID-19. The prospective study material was composed of cDNA or gDNA derived from T cells, B-cell-depleted T cells, or PBMCs. Deeply sampled blood TCRbeta repertoires from subjects exposed to, actively infected with, or recovered from COVID-19 were included in the dataset. The repertoires were released in a freely available public database meant as a resource for research on the immune response to SARS-CoV-2. Samples were obtained from the ongoing ImmuneRACE study (first 160 participants) and from some 1,300 subjects provided by 6 global collaborators. A de-identified subject ID, COVID-19 status, age in years and sex were almost always included in the sample metadata. Where available, HLA class I and class II types were taken from metadata supplied by the sample provider and were not determined by assay-based typing.

For this chain, trimming is 4 bases at the V end and 1 base at the J end, and the number of junction bases without a gene match is 9. The germline V gene specifies SGHDT as CDR1 and YYEEEE as CDR2. From the cysteine up to the phenylalanine, the CDR3 has a length of 19 residues. Of all the DNA, just the CDR3 is kept, 57 bases in frame from base 1. Each collaborating institution followed its own protocols to collect whole blood in K2EDTA tubes. Collaborator samples were shipped for TCRbeta analysis as frozen whole blood, isolated PBMCs, or DNA extracted from either sample type. Broader findings and caveats from the paper: How much clinical and demographic metadata was included differed by source and by participant, and the metadata was provided uncurated.

What was sequenced was peripheral blood. This TCR was recovered from a human donor in a cohort sampled during active COVID-19. Here the chain combines TRBV5-6 and TRBJ2-6, with 12 bases in between that match TRBD1. The CDR3 protein sequence reads: CASSLWDRGLSSGANVLTF. The DNA sequence follows: TGTGCCAGCAGCCTCTGGGACAGGGGGCTGAGTTCTGGGGCCAACGTCCTGACTTTC.